This T cell receptor (beta chain) was obtained from a study of molecular identifiers for immune sequencing clone quantification. For naive CD8 T cells, sorting used the CD8+CD4-CCR7+CD45RA+ phenotype. Previously described methods and listed TCR primers were employed for the bulk TCR libraries. TCRdb reprocessed the PCR reads with MiXCR, giving one entry per CDR3 protein. Among 550,000 to 750,000 distinct CDR3 sequences listed, 15% to 20% were seen once. This clonotype was observed at least ten times. Germline V lookup: CDR1 SGHNT, CDR2 YYREEE (reference sequence). CDR3 size: 13 residues. V was trimmed by 2 bases and J by 4 bases, leaving 9 bases between them.

Sample: naive CD8+ T cells from blood, with Jurkat cell RNA spiked in. The subset was: FACS-sorted CD8+CD4-CCR7+CD45RA+ naive T cells. This receptor was obtained from a human donor in good health. Some libraries in this study had Jurkat cell RNA spiked in. The J gene is TRBJ1-1, the V gene TRBV5-4; possible D gene TRBD1, 6 bases. As DNA, the CDR3 is TGTGCCAGCAGCTTTCCGGGGGCCACTGAAGCTTTCTTT. Its protein is CASSFPGATEAFF.